This is a list of T cell receptor beta chains from one sample in a study of siplizumab effects on memory and regulatory T cells. Only in-frame clones appear in the TCRdb table, and some are missing; sequencing was by immunoSEQ multiplex PCR. The repertoire holds about 110,000 clones, with 90% to 95% as singletons. Sequenced sample: Tregs sorted from blood. These receptor sequences come from a human donor in good health. The CDR3 runs from the conserved cysteine through the conserved F or W. The D gene is left open where the match is weak. The size entry is marked missing in some rows and otherwise reads once, few, many or a size class.

>TRBD1|TRBV11-2|15|-|TRBJ2-1
CASREQGGQYNEQFF
TGTGCCAGCAGAGAACAGGGGGGCCAGTACAATGAGCAGTTCTTC
>TRBD2|TRBV10-3|17|once|TRBJ2-3
CASGPGLAGGSTDTQYF
TGTGCCTCGGGTCCGGGACTAGCGGGAGGTAGCACAGATACGCAGTATTTT
>TRBD1|TRBV29-1|13|-|TRBJ1-2
CSANFRDSYGYTF
TGCAGCGCCAACTTCCGGGACAGCTATGGCTACACCTTC
>TRBD1|TRBV7-8|15|few|TRBJ1-2
CASSPRTGAFYGYTF
TGTGCCAGCAGCCCTCGGACAGGGGCGTTTTATGGCTACACCTTC
>-|TRBV28|15|-|TRBJ2-7
CASSPWGQASYEQYF
TGTGCCAGCAGCCCATGGGGGCAGGCATCTTACGAGCAGTACTTC
>-|TRBV6-1|13|-|TRBJ2-7
CASRFGVIYEQYF
TGTGCCAGCAGGTTTGGGGTAATCTACGAGCAGTACTTC
>-|TRBV30|11|-|TRBJ1-1
CAWTRSTEAFF
TGTGCCTGGACCCGGAGCACTGAAGCTTTCTTT
>-|TRBV2|14|-|TRBJ2-7
CASSLVGTSYEQYF
TGTGCCAGCAGCCTCGTGGGAACCTCCTACGAGCAGTACTTC
>-|TRBV5-1|13|-|TRBJ1-1
CASRGQLNTEAFF
TGCGCCAGCCGTGGACAGCTGAACACTGAAGCTTTCTTT
>TRBD1|TRBV5-4|12|-|TRBJ2-7
CASSRDSYEQYF
TGTGCCAGCAGCAGGGACAGTTACGAGCAGTACTTC
>TRBD2|TRBV29-1|15|-|TRBJ2-3
CSATATSGGALIWYF
TGCAGCGCCACCGCGACTAGCGGGGGGGCCTTGATTTGGTATTTT
>-|TRBV10-3|14|-|TRBJ1-1
CAISAAQKHTEAFF
TGTGCCATCAGTGCTGCGCAGAAACACACTGAAGCTTTCTTT
>-|TRBV19|14|-|TRBJ2-7
CASKTGLSSYEQYF
TGTGCCAGCAAAACAGGGTTGTCCTCCTACGAGCAGTACTTC
>-|TRBV6-1|15|-|TRBJ1-1
CASSGLQAAGTEAFF
TGTGCCAGCAGTGGTCTCCAGGCCGCGGGCACTGAAGCTTTCTTT
>TRBD1|TRBV6-6|15|-|TRBJ1-3
CASNPTGDSGNTIYF
TGTGCCAGCAACCCGACAGGGGACTCTGGAAACACCATATATTTT
>-|TRBV30|13|-|TRBJ1-4
CAWRTNRWEKLFF
TGTGCCTGGAGAACTAACCGGTGGGAAAAACTGTTTTTT
>TRBD1|TRBV19|14|few|TRBJ1-5
CASTVGQGAQPQHF
TGTGCCAGTACCGTCGGACAGGGCGCCCAGCCCCAGCATTTT
>-|TRBV6-5|14|-|TRBJ2-3
CASSYYQRTDTQYF
TGTGCCAGCAGTTATTATCAGCGCACAGATACGCAGTATTTT
>-|TRBV29-1|13|-|TRBJ1-2
CSVGLGANYGYTF
TGCAGCGTTGGTCTGGGGGCCAACTATGGCTACACCTTC
>-|TRBV7-2|14|-|TRBJ2-2
CASSLVRNTGELFF
TGTGCCAGCAGCTTAGTAAGGAACACCGGGGAGCTGTTTTTT
>-|TRBV7-2|15|-|TRBJ1-5
CASSLVGGSNQPQHF
TGTGCCAGCAGCTTGGTGGGGGGCAGCAATCAGCCCCAGCATTTT
>-|TRBV5-6|13|-|TRBJ2-1
CASSLKRPHEQFF
TGTGCCAGCAGCTTAAAACGTCCCCATGAGCAGTTCTTC
>-|TRBV5-1|15|-|TRBJ1-1
CASSLPQGQNTEAFF
TGCGCCAGCAGCTTACCGCAGGGACAAAACACTGAAGCTTTCTTT
>-|TRBV5-6|16|-|TRBJ2-7
CASSPTIGGAPYEQYF
TGTGCCAGCAGCCCCACTATTGGCGGGGCCCCCTACGAGCAGTACTTC
>TRBD2|TRBV19|15|-|TRBJ2-3
CASSILAAPADTQYF
TGTGCCAGTAGTATACTAGCGGCCCCCGCAGATACGCAGTATTTT
>TRBD1|TRBV19|15|-|TRBJ1-5
CASIQGGASNQPQHF
TGTGCCAGTATCCAGGGGGGGGCGAGCAATCAGCCCCAGCATTTT
>TRBD1|TRBV5-1|15|-|TRBJ2-4
CASSLGQGFKNIQYF
TGCGCCAGCAGCTTGGGACAGGGTTTCAAAAACATTCAGTACTTC
>TRBD2|TRBV6-5|15|-|TRBJ2-5
CASSSRTSGGFTQYF
TGTGCCAGCAGTTCGCGGACTAGCGGGGGATTTACCCAGTACTTC
>-|TRBV25-1|12|-|TRBJ2-5
CASSGDTETQYF
TGTGCCAGCAGTGGGGATACGGAGACCCAGTACTTC
>-|TRBV11-2|16|-|TRBJ1-1
CASSARGAPMNTEAFF
TGTGCCAGCAGCGCCCGCGGGGCACCGATGAACACTGAAGCTTTCTTT
>TRBD1|TRBV7-2|12|-|TRBJ1-2
CASRGTANGYTF
TGTGCCAGCAGAGGGACAGCGAATGGCTACACCTTC
>-|TRBV2|16|-|TRBJ2-2
CASSPIAPGESGELFF
TGTGCCAGCAGTCCTATAGCTCCAGGGGAAAGCGGGGAGCTGTTTTTT
>TRBD1|TRBV4-1|16|-|TRBJ1-3
CASSQGQGAAGNTIYF
TGCGCCAGCAGCCAGGGACAGGGGGCAGCTGGAAACACCATATATTTT
>-|TRBV5-1|15|-|TRBJ1-4
CASSQVGKTNEKLFF
TGCGCCAGCAGCCAAGTGGGGAAAACTAATGAAAAACTGTTTTTT
>-|TRBV20-1|11|-|TRBJ2-3
CSADSLDTQYF
TGCAGTGCGGACTCGCTAGATACGCAGTATTTT
>-|TRBV19|16|-|TRBJ1-5
CASVWRAVNSNQPQHF
TGTGCCAGTGTTTGGAGGGCAGTTAATAGCAATCAGCCCCAGCATTTT
>TRBD2|TRBV18|19|-|TRBJ2-1
CASSFGTIGLAGGYNEQFF
TGTGCCAGCTCGTTTGGGACGATCGGACTAGCGGGAGGGTACAATGAGCAGTTCTTC
>TRBD1|TRBV11-2|13|once|TRBJ2-7
CASRGQGYYEQYF
TGTGCCAGCAGGGGACAGGGCTACTACGAGCAGTACTTC
>-|TRBV7-9|14|-|TRBJ2-1
CASSRSGGYNEQFF
TGTGCCAGCAGCCGTAGCGGAGGTTACAATGAGCAGTTCTTC
>-|TRBV9|15|-|TRBJ2-3
CASSVSSVYLDTQYF
TGTGCCAGCAGCGTATCTAGTGTTTATTTGGATACGCAGTATTTT
>-|TRBV7-9|12|-|TRBJ1-4
CASSLDGEKLFF
TGTGCCAGCAGCTTAGACGGAGAAAAACTGTTTTTT
>-|TRBV2|16|-|TRBJ1-5
CASSVPGVRGNQPQHF
TGTGCCAGCAGTGTTCCGGGGGTAAGGGGCAATCAGCCCCAGCATTTT
>-|TRBV12-5|12|-|TRBJ2-2
CASGTNTGELFF
TGTGCTAGTGGCACAAACACCGGGGAGCTGTTTTTT
>-|TRBV27|17|-|TRBJ1-2
CASRDGSGVGLAYGYTF
TGTGCCAGCAGGGATGGGAGTGGCGTCGGGCTCGCCTATGGCTACACCTTC
>TRBD2|TRBV10-3|14|-|TRBJ2-5
CAIGRDPGGETQYF
TGTGCCATCGGAAGGGACCCGGGGGGGGAGACCCAGTACTTC
>-|TRBV5-1|12|once|TRBJ2-5
CASSLAGETQYF
TGCGCCAGCAGCTTGGCCGGTGAGACCCAGTACTTC
>-|TRBV2|14|-|TRBJ2-7
CATRMSASSYEQYF
TGTGCCACCCGAATGAGCGCTTCGTCCTACGAGCAGTACTTC
>-|TRBV2|14|-|TRBJ1-2
CASSFRERNYGYTF
TGTGCCAGCAGCTTCAGAGAAAGGAACTATGGCTACACCTTC
>-|TRBV18|14|-|TRBJ1-3
CASSPPGGGNTIYF
TGTGCCAGCTCACCTCCTGGCGGCGGGAACACCATATATTTT
>-|TRBV19|14|-|TRBJ1-6
CASSRIELASPLHF
TGTGCCAGTAGCAGAATTGAATTAGCTTCACCCCTCCACTTT
>-|TRBV20-1|11|-|TRBJ2-3
CSAMGTDTQYF
TGCAGTGCTATGGGCACAGATACGCAGTATTTT
>-|TRBV19|14|-|TRBJ2-1
CARNGPSHNNEQFF
TGTGCCAGAAACGGGCCTTCACATAACAATGAGCAGTTCTTC
>TRBD1|TRBV7-3|12|-|TRBJ2-1
CASSSRGHEQFF
TGTGCCAGCAGCTCCAGGGGGCATGAGCAGTTCTTC
>TRBD1|TRBV7-3|13|-|TRBJ1-2
CASSALQGLGYTF
TGTGCCAGCAGCGCATTACAGGGGCTAGGCTACACCTTC
>-|TRBV6-5|15|-|TRBJ1-5
CASSYSNGGNQPQHF
TGTGCCAGCAGTTACTCGAACGGGGGCAATCAGCCCCAGCATTTT
>-|TRBV2|13|-|TRBJ2-7
CASSVVGAGEQYF
TGTGCCAGCAGTGTTGTGGGGGCGGGAGAGCAGTACTTC
>TRBD2|TRBV27|16|-|TRBJ2-2
CASSPLAGRNTGELFF
TGTGCCAGCAGTCCGCTAGCGGGGAGGAACACCGGGGAGCTGTTTTTT
>-|TRBV6-5|15|-|TRBJ2-7
CASSYSRLGSNEQYF
TGTGCCAGCAGTTACTCGAGGCTAGGATCGAACGAGCAGTACTTC
>TRBD1|TRBV10-3|13|-|TRBJ1-1
CAISRDRGTEAFF
TGTGCCATCAGTCGGGACAGGGGCACTGAAGCTTTCTTT